This TCR beta chain stems from a study of blood T cell repertoires in COVID-19. Germline values: CDR1 GTSNPN, CDR2 SVGIG (reference sequence). This CDR3 is built from 18 residues. V lost 0 bases to trimming and J lost 1 base; unmatched junction nucleotides: 6. The data were produced by immunoSEQ multiplex PCR, yet TCRdb's version contains in-frame clones alone and is incomplete. Here the sample spans more than 110,000 clones, 75% to 80% being singletons. The sequenced sample consisted of peripheral blood. The rearrangement uses TRBV30 and TRBJ2-2; 12 positions match TRBD2. The TCR originated in a woman aged 45-65 years with active or convalescent COVID-19. The CDR3, as DNA: TGTGCCTGGAGTGTACTGACTAGCGGGAGTTGGAACACCGGGGAGCTGTTTTTT. The encoded protein is CAWSVLTSGSWNTGELFF.